These 20 T cell receptor beta chains were all obtained from the same sample, sequenced in a study of siplizumab effects on memory and regulatory T cells. The method was immunoSEQ multiplex PCR; TCRdb's version includes in-frame clones alone and lacks a portion of them. The repertoire holds 65,000 to 85,000 clones, with 93% as singletons. The sequenced material came from CD8+ T cells sorted from blood. The receptors here all came from a human donor in good health.

The genes are TRBV7-6 and TRBJ1-3, with a tentative D call TRBD1 (5 bases). The CDR3 has 17 residues. Looked up from germline, CDR1 is SGHVS and CDR2 is FNYEAQ. With 2 bases removed from V and 3 bases from J, the gap between germline ends came to 17 bases. CDR3 DNA sequence: TGTGCCAGCAGCTTAAATTCAGGGCTGACCTTTGGAAACACCATATATTTT. Protein sequence: CASSLNSGLTFGNTIYF.

Regarding this clone: The sample contains more than one DNA sequence encoding this CDR3. The V call is TRBV6-5, the J call TRBJ1-4; D ambiguous. V lost 0 bases, J lost 0 bases, and 5 bases lay in between. There are 15 residues in the CDR3. CDR1 and CDR2 (germline): MNHEY, SVGAGI. The CDR3 here is CASSYSHATNEKLFF. The CDR3 DNA reads TGTGCCAGCAGTTACTCGCACGCAACTAATGAAAAACTGTTTTTT.

The CDR3 loop reads CASSTVGPSYEQYF. The CDR3 region has the DNA TGTGCCAGTAGTACGGTCGGGCCGTCCTACGAGCAGTACTTC. The rearrangement links TRBV19 to TRBJ2-7; D not resolved. V gave up 4 bases and J gave up 1 base, with 11 bases separating them. The germline V gene has CDR1 LNHDA and CDR2 SQIVND (reference sequence). This CDR3 contains 14 residues.

V is TRBV30 and J is TRBJ1-1; tentative D call: TRBD1 (6 bases). Per germline, CDR1 GTSNPN and CDR2 SVGIG (reference sequence). The CDR3 has 12 amino acids. Trimming cost V 7 bases and J 7 bases, with 16 bases left between them. CDR3 sequence: CASGEAYYEAFF. The CDR3 nucleotides read TGTGCCTCAGGGGAGGCTTACTATGAAGCTTTCTTT.

The chain is built from TRBV4-2 and TRBJ1-1; D is uncertain. CDR3 length: 13 amino acids. CDR1 LGHNA and CDR2 YNFKEQ come from the germline V gene. V shed 1 base and J shed 5 bases, with 8 bases lying between them. The CDR3 DNA sequence: TGTGCCAGCAGCCAAGTGGGTGGAACTGAAGCTTTCTTT. It codes for CASSQVGGTEAFF.

This clone was counted a single time. This sequence joins TRBV4-3 and TRBJ1-3; D unclear. Per the germline V gene, CDR1 is LGHNA and CDR2 is YSLEER. The CDR3 totals 13 residues. The V end was cut by 1 base, the J end by 8 bases, with 9 bases between. Here the CDR3 reads CASSQASGDTIYF. The CDR3 DNA sequence: TGCGCCAGCAGCCAAGCGAGCGGAGACACCATATATTTT.

The genes are TRBV7-2 and TRBJ1-5; D unclear. The germline V and J ends were trimmed by 1 base and 5 bases, with 18 bases remaining between them. CDR3 length: 17 amino acids. Per the germline V gene, CDR1 is SGHTA and CDR2 is FQGNSA. CDR3 sequence (DNA): TGTGCCAGCAGCTTAGTTCCCGCCAGTGTTCTTGATCAGCCCCAGCATTTT. As protein: CASSLVPASVLDQPQHF.

The chain joins TRBV9 to TRBJ1-3; no clear D gene. Germline V gene data show CDR1 as SGDLS and CDR2 as YYNGEE. The CDR3 covers 13 residues. Trimming cost V 4 bases and J 7 bases, with 12 bases left between them. The CDR3, as DNA: TGTGCCAGCAGCCCCGAAGGAGGCAACACCATATATTTT. Amino acids: CASSPEGGNTIYF.

V and J are TRBV5-6 and TRBJ1-4, with no clear D. Germline CDR1 is SGHDT and CDR2 is YYEEEE. The CDR3 contains 12 residues. Trimming took 4 bases from V and 6 from J, leaving 7 bases between them. CDR3 region: CASSQSDEKLFF. CDR3 nucleotide sequence: TGTGCCAGCAGCCAGTCCGATGAAAAACTGTTTTTT.

The rearrangement links TRBV5-6 to TRBJ2-7, with 7 bases that match TRBD1. This CDR3 comprises 14 residues. Germline V lookup: CDR1 SGHDT, CDR2 YYEEEE. Unmatched junction bases numbered 5, after V lost 4 bases and J lost 1 base. Written as DNA, the CDR3 is TGTGCCAGCAGCGAACTGACAGGGTCCTACGAGCAGTACTTC. Translated: CASSELTGSYEQYF.

The chain is built from TRBV11-2 and TRBJ2-7, with D tentatively TRBD1 or TRBD2 (5 bases each). The length of the CDR3 is 18 residues. The germline V and J ends were trimmed by 0 bases and 1 base, with 19 bases remaining between them. The germline V gene has CDR1 SGHAT and CDR2 FQNNGV. CDR3 sequence: CASSLDRAKGPKSYEQYF. The DNA for the CDR3 is TGTGCCAGCAGCTTAGATCGGGCTAAGGGACCGAAATCCTACGAGCAGTACTTC.

This rearrangement joins TRBV19 to TRBJ1-5, with D possibly being TRBD1 (5 bases). Trimming removed 6 bases at V and 6 bases at J, with 18 bases between. CDR3 size: 15 residues. Germline V gene sequence: CDR1 LNHDA, CDR2 SQIVND (reference sequence). The DNA for the CDR3 is TGTGCCAGTAGCACCGCGGTAGGGGATCCTCAGCCCCAGCATTTT. Translated, it gives CASSTAVGDPQPQHF. The variable domain in full, completed from reference TRBV19 and TRBJ1-5, reads DGGITQSPKYLFRKEGQNVTLSCEQNLNHDAMYWYRQDPGQGLRLIYYSQIVNDFQKGDIAEGYSVSREKKESFPLTVTSAQKNPTAFYLCASSTAVGDPQPQHFGDGTRLSIL.

This sequence joins TRBV25-1 and TRBJ2-5, with 8 bases identical to TRBD2. Germline lookup yields CDR1 MGHDK and CDR2 SYGVNS. This CDR3 is 14 amino acids long. V lost 5 bases to trimming and J lost 5 bases; unmatched junction nucleotides: 7. In DNA form, the CDR3 reads TGTGCCAGCAGTACTCCGGGACTAGAGGAGACCCAGTACTTC. Residues: CASSTPGLEETQYF.

The chain employs TRBV14 and TRBJ2-3; the D gene is possibly TRBD2 (5 bases). This CDR3 is 15 amino acids long. Germline CDR1 SGHDN, CDR2 FVKESK. V gave up 4 bases and J gave up 2 bases, with 13 bases separating them. In nucleotides, the CDR3 is TGTGCCAGCAGCCCACTCGGACTGTACACAGATACGCAGTATTTT. The encoded protein is CASSPLGLYTDTQYF.

This clone was counted a single time. This rearrangement joins TRBV7-6 to TRBJ2-7, with D unresolved. Germline CDR1 reads SGHVS; CDR2 reads FNYEAQ. With 0 bases removed from V and 12 bases from J, the gap between germline ends came to 15 bases. The CDR3 sequence is 13 residues long. CDR3 coding DNA: TGTGCCAGCAGCTTAGCCGCAACTACGAAGTGGTACTTC. Translation: CASSLAATTKWYF.

This clone was counted a single time. The sample holds other DNA sequences that translate to the same CDR3. The chain recombines TRBV2 with TRBJ2-7; no reliable D call. Germline CDR1 reads SNHLY; CDR2 reads FYNNEI. The V gene lost 3 bases and the J gene lost 4 bases, with 4 bases spanning the gap. The CDR3 is made up of 11 amino acids. The CDR3 region has the DNA TGTGCCAGCAGTGATTCGTACGAGCAGTACTTC. Translated: CASSDSYEQYF.

V and J are TRBV9 and TRBJ2-1; the D is unclear. Germline assignment: CDR1 SGDLS and CDR2 YYNGEE. V was clipped by 4 bases and J by 6 bases, with 5 bases between them. This CDR3 comprises 11 residues. The CDR3 sequence is CASSLSNEQFF. The CDR3 nucleotides read TGTGCCAGCAGCTTAAGCAATGAGCAGTTCTTC. Looking up the rest from reference TRBV9 and TRBJ2-1 gives the full variable domain: DSGVTQTPKHLITATGQRVTLRCSPRSGDLSVYWYQQSLDQGLQFLIQYYNGEERAKGNILERFSAQQFPDLHSELNLSSLELGDSALYFCASSLSNEQFFGPGTRLTVL.

The chain links TRBV6-5 to TRBJ2-7, with D possibly TRBD2 on 6 matching bases. Trimming removed 2 bases from V and 7 bases from J, with 15 bases in between. The germline gives CDR1 MNHEY, CDR2 SVGAGI. The CDR3 is made up of 14 amino acids. CDR3 sequence reads: CASSYTPLGGEQYF. The DNA of the CDR3 is TGTGCCAGCAGTTACACCCCATTAGGAGGGGAGCAGTACTTC.

The V and J genes are TRBV5-1 and TRBJ2-3; TRBD2 might be the D (5 bases). Germline-derived CDR1 and CDR2 are SGHRS and YFSETQ. The CDR3 loop spans 15 amino acids. Between the trimmed V and J ends, which lost 5 bases and 1 base, there was a span of 14 bases. The CDR3 bases are TGCGCCAGCAGTCTGGCGGGTGGTGGCACAGATACGCAGTATTTT. Translating gives CASSLAGGGTDTQYF.

V is TRBV11-2 and J is TRBJ1-1; 8 bases map to TRBD1. V shed 3 bases, J shed 0 bases, and the junction held 15 bases outside the gene matches. Germline V gives CDR1 SGHAT, CDR2 FQNNGV. The CDR3 consists of 19 residues. CDR3 bases: TGTGCCAGCAGCTTGGGACAGGTTGCTCATGGTACCATGAACACTGAAGCTTTCTTT. Protein sequence: CASSLGQVAHGTMNTEAFF.